The rows below give T cell receptor beta chains drawn from one sample of a study of Ad26.COV2.S vaccination and SARS-CoV-2 variants. Only in-frame clones appear in the TCRdb table, and some are missing; sequencing was by immunoSEQ multiplex PCR. The repertoire holds roughly 100,000 clones, with 80% as singletons. This sample comprised peripheral blood, obtained after recovery from COVID-19. The receptors originated from a human donor who had recovered from COVID-19. CDR3s include the opening cysteine and the closing phenylalanine or tryptophan. Each record gives: J gene, D gene, clone size, V gene, CDR3 protein, CDR3 DNA. The D gene is left open where the match is weak. Where a row states a size, it is once, few, many or the class of an expanded clone; other rows omit it.

j_call: TRBJ2-3
d_call: TRBD2
clone_size: NA
v_call: TRBV5-1
cdr3_aa: CASSLPAGGTSTDTQYF
cdr3_nt: TGCGCCAGCAGCTTGCCGGCGGGGGGGACTAGCACAGATACGCAGTATTTT

j_call: TRBJ1-3
d_call: NA
clone_size: NA
v_call: TRBV12-5
cdr3_aa: CASGLVAASGNTIYF
cdr3_nt: TGTGCTAGTGGTTTGGTGGCAGCCTCTGGAAACACCATATATTTT

j_call: TRBJ2-2
d_call: NA
clone_size: NA
v_call: TRBV19
cdr3_aa: CASKRGTFTNTGELFF
cdr3_nt: TGTGCCAGTAAGCGAGGGACTTTCACGAACACCGGGGAGCTGTTTTTT

j_call: TRBJ1-2
d_call: NA
clone_size: NA
v_call: TRBV28
cdr3_aa: CASSLLSVRQLYGYTF
cdr3_nt: TGTGCCAGCAGTTTACTCTCTGTACGACAGCTCTATGGCTACACCTTC

j_call: TRBJ1-5
d_call: NA
clone_size: NA
v_call: TRBV30
cdr3_aa: CAWSSPGNQPQHF
cdr3_nt: TGTGCCTGGTCATCCCCAGGGAATCAGCCCCAGCATTTT

j_call: TRBJ1-2
d_call: NA
clone_size: NA
v_call: TRBV19
cdr3_aa: CASRRAGYYGYTF
cdr3_nt: TGTGCCAGTAGAAGGGCCGGGTACTATGGCTACACCTTC

j_call: TRBJ1-4
d_call: NA
clone_size: NA
v_call: TRBV2
cdr3_aa: CASSRGARGTNEKLFF
cdr3_nt: TGTGCCAGCTCCCGGGGGGCGAGAGGAACTAATGAAAAACTGTTTTTT

j_call: TRBJ1-2
d_call: NA
clone_size: NA
v_call: TRBV5-1
cdr3_aa: CASSPQGRGGYGYTF
cdr3_nt: TGCGCCAGCAGCCCACAGGGCAGAGGGGGGTATGGCTACACCTTC

j_call: TRBJ2-1
d_call: TRBD2
clone_size: NA
v_call: TRBV11-3
cdr3_aa: CASSPLAGFGLDEQFF
cdr3_nt: TGTGCCAGCAGCCCCCTAGCGGGTTTCGGGTTGGATGAGCAGTTCTTC

j_call: TRBJ2-7
d_call: NA
clone_size: NA
v_call: TRBV7-9
cdr3_aa: CASSLGAGTTYEQYF
cdr3_nt: TGTGCCAGCAGCTTAGGGGCCGGGACAACCTACGAGCAGTACTTC

j_call: TRBJ2-5
d_call: NA
clone_size: NA
v_call: TRBV6-5
cdr3_aa: CASSLSGKETQYF
cdr3_nt: TGTGCCAGCAGTTTATCCGGTAAAGAGACCCAGTACTTC

j_call: TRBJ2-7
d_call: NA
clone_size: NA
v_call: TRBV11-3
cdr3_aa: CASSLATAIF
cdr3_nt: TGTGCCAGCAGCTTAGCCACAGCCATCTTC

j_call: TRBJ1-5
d_call: TRBD1
clone_size: NA
v_call: TRBV10-3
cdr3_aa: CAIGTGSDSNQPQHF
cdr3_nt: TGTGCCATCGGGACAGGGTCGGATAGCAATCAGCCCCAGCATTTT

j_call: TRBJ2-3
d_call: NA
clone_size: few
v_call: TRBV6-5
cdr3_aa: CASQLSSTDTQYF
cdr3_nt: TGTGCCAGCCAACTTTCGAGCACAGATACGCAGTATTTT

j_call: TRBJ2-6
d_call: NA
clone_size: NA
v_call: TRBV14
cdr3_aa: CASSQPPRVGANVLTF
cdr3_nt: TGTGCCAGCAGCCAACCCCCGAGAGTTGGGGCCAACGTCCTGACTTTC

j_call: TRBJ1-3
d_call: NA
clone_size: NA
v_call: TRBV9
cdr3_aa: CASSAGRTSGNTIYF
cdr3_nt: TGTGCCAGCAGCGCGGGGCGGACCTCTGGAAACACCATATATTTT

j_call: TRBJ2-5
d_call: TRBD2
clone_size: NA
v_call: TRBV4-2
cdr3_aa: CASSQGGGRETQYF
cdr3_nt: TGTGCCAGCAGCCAAGGCGGGGGGCGGGAGACCCAGTACTTC

j_call: TRBJ1-4
d_call: NA
clone_size: NA
v_call: TRBV12-3/TRBV12-4
cdr3_aa: CASSGGQNEKLFF
cdr3_nt: TGTGCCAGCAGTGGCGGACAGAATGAAAAACTGTTTTTT

j_call: TRBJ1-6
d_call: NA
clone_size: NA
v_call: TRBV2
cdr3_aa: CASSDRADSPLHF
cdr3_nt: TGTGCCAGCAGTGACAGGGCGGACTCACCCCTCCACTTT

j_call: TRBJ2-2
d_call: NA
clone_size: NA
v_call: TRBV6-2/TRBV6-3
cdr3_aa: CASSYPRRDIGELFF
cdr3_nt: TGTGCCAGCAGTTACCCCAGGAGGGACATCGGGGAGCTGTTTTTT

j_call: TRBJ1-5
d_call: NA
clone_size: NA
v_call: TRBV7-6
cdr3_aa: CASSRDTNQPQHF
cdr3_nt: TGTGCCAGTTCTCGGGACACCAATCAGCCCCAGCATTTT